This TCR beta chain was sequenced during a study of EBV T-cell therapy then PD-1 blockade in nasopharyngeal carcinoma. The treatment here: AdE1-LMPpoly-expanded autologous EBV-specific T-cell therapy followed by anti-PD-1 nivolumab. As to this clone: The target antigen is unknown.

Produced via immunoSEQ multiplex PCR; TCRdb's table is partial and in-frame only. This sample carries some 20,000 clones, 84% of them seen once, and the ten largest clones take 30% to 40%. CDR1 is SGHVS, CDR2 FNYEAQ, per germline. CDR3 length: 14 amino acids. Trimming cost V 5 bases and J 3 bases, with 13 bases left between them. The material was CD8+ T cells from blood, obtained around day 34 from a patient whose treatment included autologous EBV-specific T cells and nivolumab. The sequence came from a man aged 35 to 55 with nasopharyngeal carcinoma. V is TRBV7-6 and J is TRBJ2-5, with D possibly being TRBD2 (6 bases). The CDR3 sequence is CASSQRASEETQYF. The CDR3 nucleotides read TGTGCCAGCAGCCAAAGAGCTAGCGAAGAGACCCAGTACTTC.